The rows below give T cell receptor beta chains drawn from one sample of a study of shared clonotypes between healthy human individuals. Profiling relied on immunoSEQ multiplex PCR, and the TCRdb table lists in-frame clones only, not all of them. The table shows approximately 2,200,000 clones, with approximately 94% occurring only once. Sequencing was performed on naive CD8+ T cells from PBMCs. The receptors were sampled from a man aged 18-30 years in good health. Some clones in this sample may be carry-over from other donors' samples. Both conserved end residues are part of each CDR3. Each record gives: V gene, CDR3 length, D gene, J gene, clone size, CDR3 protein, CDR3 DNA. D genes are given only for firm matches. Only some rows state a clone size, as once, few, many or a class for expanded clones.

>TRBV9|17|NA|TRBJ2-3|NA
CASSVAGSQSATDTQYF
TGTGCCAGCAGCGTAGCGGGCAGCCAAAGCGCCACAGATACGCAGTATTTT
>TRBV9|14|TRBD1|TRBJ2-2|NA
CANKGQGGTGELFF
TGTGCCAACAAAGGACAGGGAGGCACCGGGGAGCTGTTTTTT
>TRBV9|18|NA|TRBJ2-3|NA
CASSVNRGSRSSTDTQYF
TGTGCCAGCAGCGTGAATAGAGGGAGTCGGTCTAGCACAGATACGCAGTATTTT
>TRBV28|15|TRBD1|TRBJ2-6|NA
CASSLRGQGANVLTF
TGTGCCAGCAGCCTTAGGGGGCAGGGGGCCAACGTCCTGACTTTC
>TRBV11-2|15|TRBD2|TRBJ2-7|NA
CASSIGTSGSYEQYF
TGTGCCAGCAGCATAGGGACTAGCGGGAGCTACGAGCAGTACTTC
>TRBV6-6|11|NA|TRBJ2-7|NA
CASSYNSEQYF
TGTGCCAGCAGTTACAACAGCGAGCAGTACTTC
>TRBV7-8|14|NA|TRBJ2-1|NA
CASSLGSGGNEQFF
TGTGCCAGCAGCTTAGGAAGCGGCGGGAATGAGCAGTTCTTC
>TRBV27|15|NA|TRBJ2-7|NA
CASSFGDPTAYEQYF
TGTGCCAGCAGTTTCGGGGACCCAACCGCCTACGAGCAGTACTTC
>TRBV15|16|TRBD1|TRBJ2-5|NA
CATSRPGTGLQETQYF
TGTGCCACCAGCAGACCCGGGACAGGCCTCCAAGAGACCCAGTACTTC
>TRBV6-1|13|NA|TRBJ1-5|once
CASSDREYQPQHF
TGTGCCAGCAGTGATCGAGAGTACCAGCCCCAGCATTTT
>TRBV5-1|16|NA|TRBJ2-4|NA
CASSLAPLGAKNIQYF
TGCGCCAGCAGCTTGGCGCCACTCGGGGCCAAAAACATTCAGTACTTC
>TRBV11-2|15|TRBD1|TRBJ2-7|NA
CASSLRTGRGYEQYF
TGTGCCAGCAGCTTGAGGACAGGGCGAGGGTACGAGCAGTACTTC
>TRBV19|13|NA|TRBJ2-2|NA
CASSMNRNGELFF
TGTGCCAGTAGTATGAATCGGAACGGGGAGCTGTTTTTT
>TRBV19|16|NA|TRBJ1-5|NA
CASSILDWTAGQPQHF
TGTGCCAGTAGTATACTGGACTGGACAGCCGGTCAGCCCCAGCATTTT
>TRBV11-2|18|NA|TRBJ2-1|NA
CASSYLRGVYTPYNEQFF
TGTGCCAGCAGCTACCTTCGGGGCGTCTATACCCCCTACAATGAGCAGTTCTTC
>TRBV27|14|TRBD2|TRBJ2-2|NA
CASRRDYDTGELFF
TGTGCCAGCAGGAGGGACTACGACACCGGGGAGCTGTTTTTT
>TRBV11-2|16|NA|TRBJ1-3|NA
CASTPKDGYSGNTIYF
TGTGCCAGCACACCCAAAGACGGTTACTCTGGAAACACCATATATTTT
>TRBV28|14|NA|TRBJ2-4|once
CASGKAGFGNIQYF
TGTGCCAGCGGGAAGGCGGGTTTCGGAAACATTCAGTACTTC
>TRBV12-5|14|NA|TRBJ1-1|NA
CASGLGDPNTEAFF
TGTGCTAGTGGTCTAGGGGACCCGAACACTGAAGCTTTCTTT
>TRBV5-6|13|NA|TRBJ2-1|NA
CASERDSYNEQFF
TGTGCCAGCGAAAGGGATTCCTACAATGAGCAGTTCTTC
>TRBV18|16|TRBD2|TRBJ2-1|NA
CASSPPGLAAYNEQFF
TGTGCCAGCTCACCACCGGGACTAGCGGCCTACAATGAGCAGTTCTTC
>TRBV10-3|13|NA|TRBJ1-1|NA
CASVGEPNTEAFF
TGTGCCAGCGTTGGCGAACCGAACACTGAAGCTTTCTTT
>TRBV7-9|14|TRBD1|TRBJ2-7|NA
CASSTRDSSYEQYF
TGTGCCAGCAGCACGAGGGACAGTAGCTACGAGCAGTACTTC
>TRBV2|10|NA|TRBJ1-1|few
CASSSLEAFF
TGTGCCAGCAGTAGCCTTGAAGCTTTCTTT
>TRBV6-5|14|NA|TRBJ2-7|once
CASSYSPGPHEQYF
TGTGCCAGCAGTTACTCCCCGGGGCCCCACGAGCAGTACTTC
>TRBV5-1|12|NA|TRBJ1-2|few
CASSLDRNGYTF
TGCGCCAGCAGCTTGGACAGGAATGGCTACACCTTC
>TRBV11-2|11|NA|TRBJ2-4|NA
CASSFPGIQYF
TGTGCCAGCAGCTTTCCGGGCATTCAGTACTTC
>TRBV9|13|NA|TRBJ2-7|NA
CASSVGSSYEQYF
TGTGCCAGCAGCGTAGGAAGCTCGTACGAGCAGTACTTC
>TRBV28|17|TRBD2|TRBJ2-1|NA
CASSWGLAEGAYNEQFF
TGTGCCAGCAGTTGGGGACTAGCGGAGGGGGCCTACAATGAGCAGTTCTTC
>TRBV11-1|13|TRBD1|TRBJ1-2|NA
CASSATGNYGYTF
TGTGCCAGCAGCGCGACAGGGAACTATGGCTACACCTTC
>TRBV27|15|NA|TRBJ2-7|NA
CASSWWGSGTYEQYF
TGTGCCAGCAGTTGGTGGGGGAGTGGGACCTACGAGCAGTACTTC
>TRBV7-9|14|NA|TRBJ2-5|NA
CASSGQLVAETQYF
TGTGCCAGCAGCGGACAATTGGTGGCGGAGACCCAGTACTTC
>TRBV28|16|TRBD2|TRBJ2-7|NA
CASDSLDEREGYEQYF
TGTGCCAGCGACTCCCTAGATGAGCGGGAGGGCTACGAGCAGTACTTC
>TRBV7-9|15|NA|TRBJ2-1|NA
CASSLIRQRFDEQFF
TGTGCCAGCAGCTTAATAAGACAGAGGTTCGATGAGCAGTTCTTC
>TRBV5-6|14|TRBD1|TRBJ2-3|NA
CAGSFRGRADTQYF
TGTGCCGGGTCTTTCAGGGGGCGAGCAGATACGCAGTATTTT
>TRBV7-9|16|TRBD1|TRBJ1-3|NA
CASSSRGQASGNTIYF
TGTGCCAGCAGCTCCCGCGGACAGGCCTCTGGAAACACCATATATTTT
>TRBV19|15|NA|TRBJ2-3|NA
CASIPPDGNTDTQYF
TGTGCCAGTATTCCCCCGGACGGAAACACAGATACGCAGTATTTT
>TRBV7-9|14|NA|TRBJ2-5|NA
CASSLTGLQETQYF
TGTGCCAGCAGCTTAACCGGGCTCCAAGAGACCCAGTACTTC
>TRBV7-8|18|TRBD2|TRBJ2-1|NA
CASSPGLAGGLSYNEQFF
TGTGCCAGCAGCCCCGGACTAGCGGGAGGCCTTAGCTACAATGAGCAGTTCTTC
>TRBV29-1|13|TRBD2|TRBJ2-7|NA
CSVEGGRFDEQYF
TGCAGCGTTGAAGGCGGGAGGTTCGACGAGCAGTACTTC
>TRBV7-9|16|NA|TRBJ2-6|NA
CASSPPGQSGANVLTF
TGTGCCAGCAGCCCACCTGGACAGTCTGGGGCCAACGTCCTGACTTTC
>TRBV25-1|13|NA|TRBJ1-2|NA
CASSPIVGSGYTF
TGTGCCAGCAGCCCGATAGTCGGCAGCGGCTACACCTTC
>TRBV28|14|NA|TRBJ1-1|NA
CASSLDSLGTEAFF
TGTGCCAGCAGTTTGGACAGTTTGGGCACTGAAGCTTTCTTT
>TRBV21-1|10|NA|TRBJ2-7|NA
CASRSYEQYF
TGTGCCAGCCGGTCCTACGAGCAGTACTTC
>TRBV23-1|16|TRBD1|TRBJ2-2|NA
CASADRGPNNTGELFF
TGCGCCAGCGCCGACAGGGGGCCAAACAACACCGGGGAGCTGTTTTTT
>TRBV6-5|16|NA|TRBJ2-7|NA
CASSSDLLGHAYEQYF
TGTGCCAGCAGTTCCGACCTTCTGGGACACGCTTACGAGCAGTACTTC
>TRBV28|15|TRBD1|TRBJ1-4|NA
CATTLEGTEGEKLFF
TGTGCCACCACCCTTGAGGGGACAGAGGGTGAAAAACTGTTTTTT
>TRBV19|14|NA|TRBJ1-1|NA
CASSISTTNTEAFF
TGTGCCAGTAGTATATCGACGACGAACACTGAAGCTTTCTTT
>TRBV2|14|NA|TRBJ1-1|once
CASEEVAFNTEAFF
TGTGCCAGCGAGGAAGTAGCTTTTAACACTGAAGCTTTCTTT
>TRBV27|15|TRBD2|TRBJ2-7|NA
CASSLGGWEGYEQYF
TGTGCCAGCAGTCTGGGGGGGTGGGAGGGATACGAGCAGTACTTC
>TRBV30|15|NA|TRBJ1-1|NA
CAWSHIDPPNTEAFF
TGTGCCTGGAGTCACATCGACCCCCCGAACACTGAAGCTTTCTTT
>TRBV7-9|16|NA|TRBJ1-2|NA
CASSYGTFPASGGYTF
TGTGCCAGCAGCTACGGGACTTTTCCCGCCTCTGGTGGCTACACCTTC
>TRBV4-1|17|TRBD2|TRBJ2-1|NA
CASSQPLAGGPYNEQFF
TGCGCCAGCAGCCAGCCACTAGCGGGAGGGCCATACAATGAGCAGTTCTTC
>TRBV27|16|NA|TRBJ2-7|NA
CASSLGGGRAPYEQYF
TGTGCCAGCAGTTTAGGGGGCGGGCGGGCTCCCTACGAGCAGTACTTC
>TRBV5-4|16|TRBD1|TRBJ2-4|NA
CASSYWTGLAKNIQYF
TGTGCCAGCAGCTATTGGACAGGGCTAGCCAAAAACATTCAGTACTTC
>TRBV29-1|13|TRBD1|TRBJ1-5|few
CSVRTGANQPQHF
TGCAGCGTCCGGACAGGGGCAAATCAGCCCCAGCATTTT
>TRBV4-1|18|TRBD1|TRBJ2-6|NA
CASSQLTGGISGANVLTF
TGCGCCAGCAGCCAATTAACAGGGGGGATCTCTGGGGCCAACGTCCTGACTTTC